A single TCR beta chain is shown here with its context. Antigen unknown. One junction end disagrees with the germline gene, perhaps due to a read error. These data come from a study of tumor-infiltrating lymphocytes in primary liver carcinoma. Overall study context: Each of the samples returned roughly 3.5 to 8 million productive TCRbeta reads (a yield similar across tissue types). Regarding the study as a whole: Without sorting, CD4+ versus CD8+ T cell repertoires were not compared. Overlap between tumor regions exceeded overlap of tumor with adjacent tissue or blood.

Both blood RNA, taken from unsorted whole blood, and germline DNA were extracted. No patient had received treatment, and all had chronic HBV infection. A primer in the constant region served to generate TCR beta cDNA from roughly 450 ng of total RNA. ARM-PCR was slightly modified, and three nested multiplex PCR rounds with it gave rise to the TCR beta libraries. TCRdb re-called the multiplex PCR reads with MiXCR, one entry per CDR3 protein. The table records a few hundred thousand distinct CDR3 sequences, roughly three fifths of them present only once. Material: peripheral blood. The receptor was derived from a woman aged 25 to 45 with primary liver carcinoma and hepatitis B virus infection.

Written as DNA, the CDR3 is TGTACCAGCAGCGAGGGAGCCGGGAGTCGGCCCGGGGAGCTGTTCTTT. Encoded protein: CTSSEGAGSRPGELFF. This rearrangement joins TRBV11-1 to TRBJ2-2; maybe TRBD2 (6 bases). The CDR3 consists of 16 residues. Germline values: CDR1 SGHAT, CDR2 FQDESV (reference sequence).